Below, one T cell receptor (beta chain) is given with its context. The record originates from a study of blood T cell repertoires in COVID-19. Study background: Spain, Italy and the United States supplied samples that represented acute and convalescent COVID-19. T cells, B-cell-depleted T cells, or PBMCs provided the cDNA or gDNA that served as material.

Germline V lookup: CDR1 MNHEY, CDR2 SMNVEV (reference sequence). The CDR3 totals 14 residues. Between the trimmed V and J ends, which lost 3 bases and 6 bases, there was a span of 14 bases. Authors' analysis steps: Amplification of reference gene primers was used by the study to estimate nucleated cell counts. Assay: immunoSEQ multiplex PCR; the TCRdb copy retains only in-frame clones and omits some. V and J calls and clone size are copied from that table; D and trimming were computed from the DNA. In the table there are fewer than 400,000 clones, 89% of which are singletons. The TCR was taken from a woman aged 30 to 39 with COVID-19, enrolled during active disease. Material for sequencing was peripheral blood. The chain links TRBV27 to TRBJ2-5; a weak D match, TRBD1 (5 bases). This CDR3 is CASSFGAFVQTQYF. The CDR3 DNA reads TGTGCCAGCAGTTTTGGGGCCTTCGTACAGACCCAGTACTTC.